Sequencing of this T cell receptor (beta chain) was carried out in a study of response to subunit inactivated influenza vaccine. General study findings and limits: New T cells are recruited in small numbers by each seasonal influenza vaccination, according to the authors' suggestion.

Trimming left V 4 bases short and J 7 bases short, with 11 bases between. This CDR3 spans 13 amino acids. The germline CDR1 and CDR2 sequences are LNHDA and SQIVND (reference sequence). The sample holds many counts of this clonotype. What it binds is not known. One entry per CDR3 protein, called by TCRdb with MiXCR from the RT-PCR reads. The profile covers approximately 310,000 distinct CDR3 sequences, with just over 20% appearing a single time and about 9.4% taken by the ten largest. Sequencing used PBMCs from blood, obtained about 20 months after vaccination. The clonotype originates from a man between 50 and 70 years old who received an inactivated influenza vaccine. The genes are TRBV19 and TRBJ1-5; D may be TRBD1 (5 bases). The CDR3 sequence is CASSKTVWQPQHF. The CDR3 DNA sequence: TGTGCCAGTAGTAAGACAGTTTGGCAGCCCCAGCATTTT.